One sample yielded the 29 T cell receptor beta chains listed below, sequenced in a study of T cell responses to AZD1222 COVID-19 vaccine. The protocol was immunoSEQ multiplex PCR, while the TCRdb copy is restricted to in-frame clones and leaves out a portion. This repertoire shows about 180,000 clones, 70% to 90% found once; its top ten account for approximately 8%. The sequencing here drew on peripheral blood, taken on day 0 of AZD1222 vaccination. These receptors all stem from an adult in good health.

J is TRBJ2-1 and V is TRBV14; 10 bases fit TRBD1. The CDR3 spans 16 residues. CDR1 is SGHDN and CDR2 is FVKESK in the germline V gene. The J segment lost 7 bases and the V segment lost 4 bases, leaving 10 bases of the junction unmatched. The CDR3 coding sequence is TGTGCCAGCAGCCTGATTCCGGGACAGGGGTGGAATGAGCAGTTCTTC. It is translated as CASSLIPGQGWNEQFF.

This chain connects TRBV15 to TRBJ1-1; the D is unclear. Germline-derived CDR1 and CDR2 are LNHNV and YYDKDF (reference sequence). V lost 1 base and J 10 bases, leaving 19 bases between the germline ends. The CDR3 is made up of 15 amino acids. The CDR3, as DNA: TGTGCCACCAGCAGAGGGACCAGGCAGCCCCTTGGAGCTTTCTTT. It specifies CATSRGTRQPLGAFF.

The chain recombines TRBV24-1 with TRBJ2-3, with TRBD2 as a possible D gene (7 bases). V was cut by 5 bases and J by 3 bases, with 11 bases left in between. There are 14 residues in the CDR3. CDR1 is KGHDR and CDR2 is SFDVKD in the germline V gene. DNA for the CDR3: TGTGCCACCAGTGTCGCGGGGGCTACAGATACGCAGTATTTT. It codes for CATSVAGATDTQYF.

The chain recombines TRBV12-5 with TRBJ2-3; 9 bases match TRBD2. J gave up 8 bases and V 0 bases, and 0 bases lay outside the gene matches. The CDR3 spans 13 residues. CDR1 is LGHNT, CDR2 FRNRAP, per germline. The chain's CDR3 is CASGLVAGGTQYF. For the CDR3, the DNA is TGTGCTAGTGGTTTGGTAGCGGGGGGTACGCAGTATTTT. Variable domain in full (rest from reference TRBV12-5 and TRBJ2-3): DARVTQTPRHKVTEMGQEVTMRCQPILGHNTVFWYRQTMMQGLELLAYFRNRAPLDDSGMPKDRFSAEMPDATLATLKIQPSEPRDSAVYFCASGLVAGGTQYFGPGTRLTVL.

This chain uses TRBV11-2 with TRBJ1-3; a possible D gene is TRBD1 (5 bases). CDR1 is SGHAT and CDR2 is FQNNGV in the germline V gene. The V gene lost 4 bases and the J gene lost 5 bases, with 12 bases spanning the gap. CDR3 size: 14 residues. Here the CDR3 DNA reads TGTGCCAGCAGCTCGGCAGGGAGTCGAAACACCATATATTTT. It encodes CASSSAGSRNTIYF.

The chain employs TRBV7-9 and TRBJ2-1, with D hard to call. Trimming stripped 2 bases from V and 5 bases from J, with 10 bases between. This CDR3 spans 14 amino acids. Germline CDR1 reads SEHNR; CDR2 reads FQNEAQ (reference sequence). The CDR3 protein is CASSLLANDNEQFF. CDR3 DNA sequence: TGTGCCAGCAGCTTACTGGCAAACGACAATGAGCAGTTCTTC.

The rearrangement uses TRBV13 and TRBJ2-5; D could derive from TRBD1 or TRBD2 (5 bases each). The V end lost 5 bases, the J end lost 4 bases, and 14 bases lay between the germline ends. The CDR3 consists of 14 residues. CDR1 and CDR2 from the germline V gene are PRHDT and FYEKMQ (reference sequence). This CDR3 reads CASSPGTAGETQYF. In DNA, the CDR3 is TGTGCCAGCAGCCCCGGGACCGCGGGAGAGACCCAGTACTTC. The variable domain in full, completed from reference TRBV13 and TRBJ2-5, reads AAGVIQSPRHLIKEKRETATLKCYPIPRHDTVYWYQQGPGQDPQFLISFYEKMQSDKGSIPDRFSAQQFSDYHSELNMSSLELGDSALYFCASSPGTAGETQYFGPGTRLLVL.

This chain links TRBV5-5 with TRBJ2-7; D is unclear. CDR1 and CDR2 (germline): SGHKS, YYEKEE (reference sequence). This CDR3 has 13 residues. V was pared by 0 bases and J by 5 bases, with 9 bases between. The CDR3 region is CASSLDPGNEQYF. The DNA for the CDR3 is TGTGCCAGCAGCTTGGATCCCGGTAACGAGCAGTACTTC.

This clone turned up a few times. The chain carries TRBV29-1 and TRBJ1-1; perhaps TRBD1 as D (5 bases). The CDR3 runs 15 residues. Between the trimmed V and J ends, which lost 4 bases and 0 bases, there was a span of 15 bases. CDR1 and CDR2 from the germline V gene are SQVTM and ANQGSEA. The CDR3 DNA sequence: TGCAGCGTTGTTCAGGGTTTTGTCATGAACACTGAAGCTTTCTTT. It encodes CSVVQGFVMNTEAFF.

This chain uses TRBV5-1 with TRBJ1-2; TRBD1 matches 9 bases. Germline V CDR1 and CDR2: SGHRS, YFSETQ. The V gene end was trimmed by 0 bases and the J gene end by 5 bases; junction bases not matched to a gene: 8. This CDR3 has 16 amino acids. This chain's CDR3 is CASSLAFSGTGYGYTF. The CDR3 coding sequence is TGCGCCAGCAGCTTGGCCTTCTCCGGGACAGGGTATGGCTACACCTTC.

This sequence joins TRBV4-2 and TRBJ2-1; 8 bases line up with TRBD1. J lost 3 bases, V lost 1 base, and 8 bases had no gene match. The CDR3 is 17 residues long. Germline V gene lookup returns CDR1 LGHNA and CDR2 YNFKEQ. Here the CDR3 DNA reads TGTGCCAGCAGCCAAGCATCCGGGACAGGCTACTACAATGAGCAGTTCTTC. Residues: CASSQASGTGYYNEQFF.

The chain combines TRBV6-1 with TRBJ2-2; 8 bases are shared with TRBD1. The germline CDR1 and CDR2 sequences are MNHNS and SASEGT. V lost 0 bases to trimming and J lost 6 bases; unmatched junction nucleotides: 3. The CDR3 totals 15 residues. CDR3 residues: CASSEAPTGAGELFF. DNA for the CDR3: TGTGCCAGCAGTGAAGCTCCGACAGGGGCCGGGGAGCTGTTTTTT.

The chain uses TRBV11-2 and TRBJ2-2, with TRBD1 matching over 9 bases. Trimming cost V 5 bases and J 4 bases; bases outside gene matches: 8. There are 16 residues in the CDR3. Looked up from germline, CDR1 is SGHAT and CDR2 is FQNNGV. The CDR3 DNA reads as TGTGCCAGCAGCCCCCCGGGACAGGGAGGCACCGGGGAGCTGTTTTTT. Protein sequence: CASSPPGQGGTGELFF.

The CDR3 nucleotides read TGTGCCAGCAGTTTACTTGACAAACAGCAGTTCTTC. It codes for CASSLLDKQQFF. This chain connects TRBV2 to TRBJ2-1, with D hard to call. Germline V CDR1 and CDR2: SNHLY, FYNNEI. The CDR3 spans 12 residues. V lost 5 bases and J 11 bases, leaving 13 bases between the germline ends.

The genes are TRBV27 and TRBJ1-6, with D unresolved. The CDR3 loop spans 14 amino acids. From germline, CDR1 is MNHEY and CDR2 SMNVEV (reference sequence). Trimming took off 3 bases at V and 6 bases at J, with 9 bases between the two ends. The chain's CDR3 is CASSFSGSNSPLHF. CDR3 bases: TGTGCCAGCAGTTTCTCCGGGAGTAATTCACCCCTCCACTTT.

This chain links TRBV2 with TRBJ1-2, with D perhaps TRBD1 (5 bases). Trimming left V 7 bases short and J 8 bases short, with 17 bases between. This CDR3 is 13 amino acids long. CDR1 is SNHLY, CDR2 FYNNEI, per germline. The CDR3 DNA follows: TGTGCCAGCATCACGGGGGGGTCGAGAGGCTACACCTTC. This translates into CASITGGSRGYTF.

The table lists this clone with a few counts. This chain uses TRBV7-9 with TRBJ2-2, with D possibly TRBD2 on 5 matching bases. The CDR3 consists of 14 residues. Germline CDR1 reads SEHNR; CDR2 reads FQNEAQ (reference sequence). Trimming stripped 3 bases from V and 8 bases from J, with 13 bases between. In DNA form, the CDR3 reads TGTGCCAGCAGCTTGCCCGCCTTAGCGGGGGAGCTGTTTTTT. As protein: CASSLPALAGELFF.

The chain joins TRBV13 to TRBJ1-1, with D unresolved. Germline V CDR1 and CDR2: PRHDT, FYEKMQ (reference sequence). The V and J ends lost 5 bases and 8 bases respectively, with 9 bases between them. There are 11 residues in the CDR3. CDR3 loop: CASSLLREAFF. The CDR3 coding sequence is TGTGCCAGCAGCCTCCTAAGAGAAGCTTTCTTT.

This clone showed up just once. V is TRBV28 and J is TRBJ2-3; 7 bases align to TRBD1. Germline V CDR1 and CDR2: MDHEN, SYDVKM. V lost 6 bases to trimming and J lost 1 base; unmatched junction nucleotides: 7. The CDR3 contains 15 residues. The CDR3 nucleotides are TGTGCCAGCAGCCCTGGACAGGTTCGCACAGATACGCAGTATTTT. Its protein product is CASSPGQVRTDTQYF. Complete variable domain (other parts from reference TRBV28 and TRBJ2-3): DVKVTQSSRYLVKRTGEKVFLECVQDMDHENMFWYRQDPGLGLRLIYFSYDVKMKEKGDIPEGYSVSREKKERFSLILESASTNQTSMYLCASSPGQVRTDTQYFGPGTRLTVL.

This clone has just one count. The genes are TRBV28 and TRBJ2-7, with TRBD1 identical over 8 bases. From germline, CDR1 is MDHEN and CDR2 SYDVKM. V trimming: 3 bases; J trimming: 5 bases; junction bases outside the gene matches: 3. The CDR3 has 13 residues. CDR3 region: CASSFTGGDEQYF. Written as DNA, the CDR3 is TGTGCCAGCAGTTTTACAGGGGGAGACGAGCAGTACTTC.

A few counts support this clone. The chain is built from TRBV9 and TRBJ1-6; 7 bases are a match to TRBD1. V was pared by 4 bases and J by 8 bases, with 15 bases of the junction left unmatched. The CDR3 runs 17 residues. Germline values: CDR1 SGDLS, CDR2 YYNGEE. As DNA, the CDR3 is TGTGCCAGCAGCTCGTCCGGGACAGCTATTTTTGATTCACCCCTCCACTTT. Translation: CASSSSGTAIFDSPLHF.

In nucleotides, the CDR3 is TGTGCCAGCAGCCCGAAGGGTACGGATACGCAGTATTTT. Its protein product is CASSPKGTDTQYF. The rearrangement joins TRBV9 to TRBJ2-3; no reliable D call. Germline CDR1 is SGDLS and CDR2 is YYNGEE. The V end lost 4 bases, the J end lost 6 bases, and 12 bases lay between the germline ends. The CDR3 runs to 13 residues.

The V and J genes are TRBV11-1 and TRBJ1-6; 8 nucleotides line up with TRBD1. The trim removed 7 bases at V and 7 bases at J, leaving 9 bases unmatched. Germline values: CDR1 SGHAT, CDR2 FQDESV (reference sequence). The CDR3 covers 15 residues. The CDR3 coding sequence is TGTGCCAGCACGGGACAGGCCCTGAGGAATTCACCCCTCCACTTT. Encoded protein: CASTGQALRNSPLHF.

This clone was seen only a few times. The rearrangement joins TRBV7-6 to TRBJ1-4; D is unresolved. Trimming removed 5 bases from V and 4 bases from J, with 17 bases in between. The CDR3 loop spans 16 amino acids. CDR1 and CDR2 from the germline V gene are SGHVS and FNYEAQ. The chain's CDR3 is CASSRTFGGLNEKLFF. The CDR3 DNA follows: TGTGCCAGCAGCCGGACCTTCGGCGGGCTTAATGAAAAACTGTTTTTT. The complete variable domain, with remaining parts taken from reference TRBV7-6 and TRBJ1-4, reads GAGVSQSPRYKVTKRGQDVALRCDPISGHVSLYWYRQALGQGPEFLTYFNYEAQQDKSGLPNDRFSAERPEGSISTLTIQRTEQRDSAMYRCASSRTFGGLNEKLFFGSGTQLSVL.

This chain uses TRBV7-9 with TRBJ2-3, with D possibly called TRBD1 or TRBD2 (5 bases each). V was trimmed by 1 base and J by 1 base, leaving 18 bases between them. The germline gives CDR1 SEHNR, CDR2 FQNEAQ (reference sequence). This CDR3 has 18 amino acids. DNA for the CDR3: TGTGCCAGCAGCTTAGGGGCCTCGGGGCAAAGGGGCACAGATACGCAGTATTTT. Amino acid sequence: CASSLGASGQRGTDTQYF.

The chain has TRBV13 and TRBJ2-4; D is possibly TRBD1 or TRBD2 (5 bases each). CDR1 and CDR2 from the germline V gene are PRHDT and FYEKMQ (reference sequence). Trimming cost V 5 bases and J 5 bases, with 10 bases left between them. This CDR3 spans 13 amino acids. Written as DNA, the CDR3 is TGTGCCAGCAGCCCGGGACGAGAAAACATTCAGTACTTC. It encodes CASSPGRENIQYF.

For this clone: One end of the junction does not line up with germline, which may come from a read error. The V gene is TRBV7-9, the J gene TRBJ1-2, with 7 bases aligning to TRBD1. Per germline, CDR1 SEHNR and CDR2 FQNEAQ (reference sequence). There are 10 residues in the CDR3. CDR3 loop: CASSLRTGAF. DNA for the CDR3: TGTGCCAGCAGCTTACGGACAGGAGCCTTC.

The rearrangement links TRBV30 to TRBJ2-6; no definite D call. V dropped 5 bases and J dropped 0 bases, with 11 bases sitting between them. CDR1 GTSNPN and CDR2 SVGIG come from the germline V gene (reference sequence). The CDR3 totals 15 residues. DNA for the CDR3: TGTGCCTGGTCCTCACACCTCTCTGGGGCCAACGTCCTGACTTTC. Encoded protein: CAWSSHLSGANVLTF.

This clone has a single count. The chain joins TRBV14 to TRBJ1-1, with 8 bases identical to TRBD1. V lost 4 bases, J lost 6 bases, and 10 bases stayed unmatched. The CDR3 sequence is 15 residues long. From germline, CDR1 is SGHDN and CDR2 FVKESK. The CDR3 sequence: CASSLWTGWSAEAFF. CDR3 sequence (DNA): TGTGCCAGCAGCCTTTGGACAGGGTGGTCGGCTGAAGCTTTCTTT.